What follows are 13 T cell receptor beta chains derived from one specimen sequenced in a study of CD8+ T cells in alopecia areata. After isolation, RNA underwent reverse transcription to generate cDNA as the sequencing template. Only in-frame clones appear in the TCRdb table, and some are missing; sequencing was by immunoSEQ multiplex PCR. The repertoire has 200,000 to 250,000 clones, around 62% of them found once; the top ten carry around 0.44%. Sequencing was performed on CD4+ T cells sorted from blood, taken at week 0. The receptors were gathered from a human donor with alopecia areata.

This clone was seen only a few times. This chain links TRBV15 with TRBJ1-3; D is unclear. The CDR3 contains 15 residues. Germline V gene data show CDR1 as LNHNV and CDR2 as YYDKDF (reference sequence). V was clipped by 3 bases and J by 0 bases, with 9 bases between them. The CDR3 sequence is CATSSGDLSGNTIYF. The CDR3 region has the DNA TGTGCCACCAGCAGCGGAGACCTCTCTGGAAACACCATATATTTT. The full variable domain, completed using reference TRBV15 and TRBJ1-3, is DAMVIQNPRYQVTQFGKPVTLSCSQTLNHNVMYWYQQKSSQAPKLLFHYYDKDFNNEADTPDNFQSRRPNTSFCFLDIRSPGLGDTAMYLCATSSGDLSGNTIYFGEGSWLTVV.

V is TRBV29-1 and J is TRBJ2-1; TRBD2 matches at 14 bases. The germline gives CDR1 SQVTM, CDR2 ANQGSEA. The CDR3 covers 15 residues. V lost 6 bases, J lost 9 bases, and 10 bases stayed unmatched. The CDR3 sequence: CSVVGLAGGLGEQFF. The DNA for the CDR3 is TGCAGCGTGGTTGGACTAGCGGGAGGCTTGGGTGAGCAGTTCTTC.

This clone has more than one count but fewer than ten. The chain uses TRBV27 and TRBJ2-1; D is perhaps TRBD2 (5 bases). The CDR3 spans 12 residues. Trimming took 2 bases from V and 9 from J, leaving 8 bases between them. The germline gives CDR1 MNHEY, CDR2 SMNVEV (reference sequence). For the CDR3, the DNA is TGTGCCAGCAGTTTAGGACGGGGTGAGCAGTTCTTC. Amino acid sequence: CASSLGRGEQFF.

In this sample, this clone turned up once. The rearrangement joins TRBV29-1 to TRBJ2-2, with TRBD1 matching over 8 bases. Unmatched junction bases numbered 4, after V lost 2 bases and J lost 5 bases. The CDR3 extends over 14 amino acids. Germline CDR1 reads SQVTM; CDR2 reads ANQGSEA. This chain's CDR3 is CSVERQGATGELFF. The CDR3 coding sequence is TGCAGCGTTGAAAGGCAGGGGGCAACCGGGGAGCTGTTTTTT.

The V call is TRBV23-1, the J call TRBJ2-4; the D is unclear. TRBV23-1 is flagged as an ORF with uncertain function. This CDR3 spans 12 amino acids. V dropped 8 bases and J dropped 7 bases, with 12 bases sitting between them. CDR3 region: CASLSPENIQYF. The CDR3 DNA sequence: TGCGCCAGCCTTTCCCCGGAGAACATTCAGTACTTC.

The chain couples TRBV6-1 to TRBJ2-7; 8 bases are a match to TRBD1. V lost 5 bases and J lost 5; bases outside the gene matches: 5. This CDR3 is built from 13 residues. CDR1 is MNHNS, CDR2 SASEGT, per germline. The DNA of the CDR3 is TGTGCCAGCAGTCTGGACAGGGTCAACGAGCAGTACTTC. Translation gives CASSLDRVNEQYF.

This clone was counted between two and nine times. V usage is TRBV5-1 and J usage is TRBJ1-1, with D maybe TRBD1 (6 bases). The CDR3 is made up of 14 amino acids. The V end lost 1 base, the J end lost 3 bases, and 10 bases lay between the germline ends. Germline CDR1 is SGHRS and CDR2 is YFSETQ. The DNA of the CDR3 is TGCGCCAGCAGCTTGACAGGGTACGACACTGAAGCTTTCTTT. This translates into CASSLTGYDTEAFF. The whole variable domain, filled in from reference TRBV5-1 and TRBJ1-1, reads KAGVTQTPRYLIKTRGQQVTLSCSPISGHRSVSWYQQTPGQGLQFLFEYFSETQRNKGNFPGRFSGRQFSNSRSEMNVSTLELGDSALYLCASSLTGYDTEAFFGQGTRLTVV.

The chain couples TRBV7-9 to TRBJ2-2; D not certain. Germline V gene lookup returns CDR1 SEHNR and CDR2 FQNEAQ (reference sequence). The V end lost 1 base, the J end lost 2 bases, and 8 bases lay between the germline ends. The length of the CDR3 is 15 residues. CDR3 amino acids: CASSLVVLNTGELFF. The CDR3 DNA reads TGTGCCAGCAGCTTAGTGGTCCTAAACACCGGGGAGCTGTTTTTT.

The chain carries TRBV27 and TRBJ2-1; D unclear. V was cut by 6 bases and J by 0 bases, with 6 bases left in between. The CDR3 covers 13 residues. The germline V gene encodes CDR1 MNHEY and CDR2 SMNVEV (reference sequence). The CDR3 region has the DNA TGTGCCAGCAGACAGACCTCCTACAATGAGCAGTTCTTC. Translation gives CASRQTSYNEQFF.

The CDR3 spells CASSLSSNNYGYTF. The CDR3 DNA reads TGTGCCAGCAGCTTAAGTAGCAATAACTATGGCTACACCTTC. The gene calls are TRBV7-3 and TRBJ1-2; no clear D. This CDR3 has 14 amino acids. Germline CDR1 and CDR2: SGHTA and FQGTGA. V was cut by 1 base and J by 1 base, with 7 bases left in between.

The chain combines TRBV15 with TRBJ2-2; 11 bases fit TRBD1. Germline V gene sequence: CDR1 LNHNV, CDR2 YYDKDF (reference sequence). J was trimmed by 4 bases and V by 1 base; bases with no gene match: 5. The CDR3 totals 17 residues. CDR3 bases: TGTGCCACCAGCAGAGCACAGGGACAGGGGGGCACCGGGGAGCTGTTTTTT. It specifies CATSRAQGQGGTGELFF. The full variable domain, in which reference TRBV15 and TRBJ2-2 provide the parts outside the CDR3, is DAMVIQNPRYQVTQFGKPVTLSCSQTLNHNVMYWYQQKSSQAPKLLFHYYDKDFNNEADTPDNFQSRRPNTSFCFLDIRSPGLGDTAMYLCATSRAQGQGGTGELFFGEGSRLTVL.

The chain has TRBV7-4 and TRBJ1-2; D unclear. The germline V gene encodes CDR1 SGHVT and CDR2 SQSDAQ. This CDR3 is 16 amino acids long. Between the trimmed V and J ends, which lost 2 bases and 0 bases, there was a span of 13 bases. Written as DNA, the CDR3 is TGTGCCAGCAGCTTAAGGGCCAGGAGAGCTAACTATGGCTACACCTTC. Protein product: CASSLRARRANYGYTF.

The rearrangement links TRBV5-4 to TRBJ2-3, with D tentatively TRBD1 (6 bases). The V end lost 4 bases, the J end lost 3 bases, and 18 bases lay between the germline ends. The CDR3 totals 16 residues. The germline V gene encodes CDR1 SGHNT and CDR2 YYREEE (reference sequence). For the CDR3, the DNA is TGTGCCAGCAGCCAGATGGACGCCCAGGGGACAGATACGCAGTATTTT. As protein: CASSQMDAQGTDTQYF.